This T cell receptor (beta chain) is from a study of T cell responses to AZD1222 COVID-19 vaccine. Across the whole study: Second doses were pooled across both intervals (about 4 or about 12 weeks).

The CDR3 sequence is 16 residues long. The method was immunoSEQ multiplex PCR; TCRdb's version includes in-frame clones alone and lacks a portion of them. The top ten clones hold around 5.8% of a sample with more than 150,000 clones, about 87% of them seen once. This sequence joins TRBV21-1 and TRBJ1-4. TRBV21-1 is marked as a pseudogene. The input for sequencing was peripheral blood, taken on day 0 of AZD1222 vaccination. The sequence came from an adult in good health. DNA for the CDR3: TGTTCCCAGCAGCTAATTGGGGTTGCAACTAATGAAAAACTGTTTTTT. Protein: CSQQLIGVATNEKLFF.